A selection of T cell receptor beta chains follows, all from one sample in a study of T cell responses to AZD1222 COVID-19 vaccine. Libraries were prepared by immunoSEQ multiplex PCR; TCRdb keeps only in-frame clonotypes and omits some of them. In the table there are some 130,000 clones, 85% to 90% of which are singletons. Here the sequenced sample was peripheral blood, taken on day 0 of AZD1222 vaccination. All receptors derive from an adult in good health. CDR3s include the opening cysteine and the closing phenylalanine or tryptophan. Expanded clones are given a class, and other clones once, few, many or no size at all.

j_gene | v_gene | abundance | CDR3aa
TRBJ2-3 | TRBV11-3 | NA | CATSGRETDTQYF
TRBJ1-3 | TRBV28 | NA | CASSPQTSGNTIYF
TRBJ1-4 | TRBV6-5 | NA | CASRGGANEKLFF
TRBJ1-5 | TRBV6-5 | NA | CASSPLRSNQPQHF
TRBJ1-2 | TRBV27 | NA | CASSLSGRDRVGVGGYTF
TRBJ1-1 | TRBV28 | NA | CASSPSGTGDTEAFF
TRBJ2-7 | TRBV18 | NA | CASSLGTSGRSPYEQYF
TRBJ2-6 | TRBV9 | NA | CASSVGGAYSGANVLTF
TRBJ2-2 | TRBV21-1 | NA | CASRHTGTGYTGELFF
TRBJ1-2 | TRBV29-1 | NA | CSVEGDFGYTF
TRBJ1-5 | TRBV5-1 | NA | CASSHRDTRPPSCQPQHF
TRBJ1-1 | TRBV7-9 | NA | CASSEQVGGGNTEAFF
TRBJ1-6 | TRBV28 | NA | CASRDREYSPLHF
TRBJ2-7 | TRBV18 | NA | CASTFTSGSSYEQYF
TRBJ2-1 | TRBV6-5 | NA | CASSRENSGQGSFF
TRBJ2-5 | TRBV14 | NA | CASSQEGWYEGLEETQYF
TRBJ1-6 | TRBV7-2 | once | CASNRMQSPLHF
TRBJ1-5 | TRBV7-8 | NA | CASSLGTGGNQPQHF
TRBJ1-1 | TRBV6-5 | NA | CATSRALNTEAFF
TRBJ2-7 | TRBV9 | NA | CASSVAGVGEQYF
TRBJ2-1 | TRBV6-2/TRBV6-3 | NA | CASSPGLAGGQEQFF
TRBJ1-5 | TRBV27 | NA | CASSFWGNNQPQHF
TRBJ1-1 | TRBV5-1 | NA | CASSLDNSNTEAFF